This TCR beta chain originates from a study of blood T cell repertoires in COVID-19. Study summary: Donors in the United States, Italy and Spain gave samples during acute or convalescent COVID-19. From T cells, B-cell-depleted T cells, or PBMCs came the material, which was cDNA or gDNA.

The CDR3 loop spans 15 amino acids. From germline, CDR1 is KGHSH and CDR2 LQKENI. V was pared by 3 bases and J by 4 bases, with 3 bases of the junction left unmatched. Authors' methods: Counts of nucleated cells, estimated from reference gene primer amplification, were obtained. Libraries were prepared by immunoSEQ multiplex PCR; TCRdb keeps only in-frame clonotypes and omits some of them. V and J calls and clone size are copied from that table; D and trimming were computed from the DNA. This sample carries 60,000 to 70,000 clones, 65% to 90% of them seen once, and the ten largest clones take under 8%. This clone was detected once.

J is TRBJ2-5 and V is TRBV18; 12 positions match TRBD2. The clonotype comes from a man aged 55 to 70 with acute or convalescent COVID-19. Sequencing was carried out using peripheral blood. This CDR3 is CASSPSLAGGETQYF. DNA of the CDR3: TGTGCCAGCTCACCGTCACTAGCGGGGGGAGAGACCCAGTACTTC.